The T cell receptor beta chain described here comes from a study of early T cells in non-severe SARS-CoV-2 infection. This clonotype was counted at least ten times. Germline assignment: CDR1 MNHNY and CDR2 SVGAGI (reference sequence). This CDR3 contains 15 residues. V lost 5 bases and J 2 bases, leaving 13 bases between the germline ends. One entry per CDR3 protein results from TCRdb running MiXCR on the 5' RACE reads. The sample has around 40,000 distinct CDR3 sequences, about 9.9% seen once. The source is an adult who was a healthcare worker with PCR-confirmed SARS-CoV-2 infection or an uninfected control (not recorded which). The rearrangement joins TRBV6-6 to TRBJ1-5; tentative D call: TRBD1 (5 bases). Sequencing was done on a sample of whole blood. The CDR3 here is CASSHLDRRNQPQHF. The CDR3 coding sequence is TGTGCCAGCAGTCACCTCGACAGACGCAATCAGCCCCAGCATTTT.